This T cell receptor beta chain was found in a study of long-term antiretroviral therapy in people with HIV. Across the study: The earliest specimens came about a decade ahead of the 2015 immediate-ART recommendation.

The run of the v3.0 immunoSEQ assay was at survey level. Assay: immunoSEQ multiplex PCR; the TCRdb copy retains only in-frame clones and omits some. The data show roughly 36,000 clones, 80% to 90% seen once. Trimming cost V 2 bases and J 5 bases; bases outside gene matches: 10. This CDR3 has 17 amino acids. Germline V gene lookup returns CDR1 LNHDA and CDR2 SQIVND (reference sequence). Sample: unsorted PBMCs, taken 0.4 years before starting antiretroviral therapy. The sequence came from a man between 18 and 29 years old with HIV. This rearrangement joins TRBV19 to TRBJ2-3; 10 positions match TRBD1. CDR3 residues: CASSILWGQGSEDTQYF. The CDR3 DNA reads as TGTGCCAGTAGTATACTCTGGGGACAGGGGTCGGAAGATACGCAGTATTTT.